The 24 T cell receptor beta chains listed next were all sequenced from one sample in a study of cytomegalovirus exposure and HLA in healthy donors listed by TCRdb under 2017. The library relied on the immunoSEQ multiplex PCR assay. TCRdb retrieved this table from immuneACCESS and kept in-frame rearrangements only. Not all clones are present; in checked studies, unresolved V genes account for under half, and no reason is known for the remainder. The sample table records a few hundred thousand clones; around nine tenths of these occur just once. Roughly 1% of the sample belongs to the ten largest clones. The sequencing input was PBMCs. The source of these receptors is a woman under 30 in good health and CMV-seronegative.

The genes are TRBV7-3 and TRBJ2-7; possible D gene TRBD2, 6 bases. Germline assignment: CDR1 SGHTA and CDR2 FQGTGA. V was pared by 8 bases and J by 2 bases, with 13 bases between. The CDR3 covers 13 residues. The CDR3 nucleotides are TGTGCCAGCCAATTGGCGGGGCCCTACGAGCAGTACTTC. Encoded protein: CASQLAGPYEQYF.

The J gene is TRBJ2-1, the V gene TRBV5-8; D is undetermined. V was trimmed by 2 bases and J by 10 bases, leaving 19 bases between them. CDR3 size: 15 residues. Germline CDR1 and CDR2: SGHTS and YDEGEE. The CDR3 DNA reads as TGTGCCAGCAGCTTCCGCGCCACCCTTCCGTCGGAGCAGTTCTTC. It codes for CASSFRATLPSEQFF.

This chain joins TRBV19 and TRBJ1-1, with 7 bases that match TRBD1. Germline V gene data show CDR1 as LNHDA and CDR2 as SQIVND (reference sequence). The CDR3 totals 14 residues. Germline trimming cut 3 bases from V and 10 bases from J; bases unmatched to any gene: 11. This CDR3 is CASSMGTDRQVAFF. The CDR3 DNA follows: TGTGCCAGTAGTATGGGGACGGACAGGCAAGTAGCTTTCTTT.

The chain joins TRBV27 to TRBJ2-3, with TRBD2 matching 12 bases. V gave up 3 bases and J gave up 2 bases; unmatched junction bases: 6. The CDR3 runs 17 residues. Germline CDR1 is MNHEY and CDR2 is SMNVEV (reference sequence). The CDR3 bases are TGTGCCAGCAGTTTGATCCTAGCGGGAGGGACCACAGATACGCAGTATTTT. It codes for CASSLILAGGTTDTQYF.

V and J are TRBV11-1 and TRBJ2-5, with 7 bases aligning to TRBD2. The germline CDR1 and CDR2 sequences are SGHAT and FQDESV (reference sequence). This CDR3 is built from 15 residues. V shed 1 base and J 2 bases; nucleotides not matched to a gene: 4. The CDR3 nucleotides read TGTGCCAGCAGCTTAGTACTAGCGACTCAAGAGACCCAGTACTTC. It specifies CASSLVLATQETQYF.

Of note for this clone: Other DNA sequences in the same sample also yield this CDR3. The V call is TRBV19, the J call TRBJ1-1; tentative D call: TRBD1 (6 bases). The CDR3 runs to 14 residues. Germline V gene data show CDR1 as LNHDA and CDR2 as SQIVND (reference sequence). V was trimmed by 3 bases and J by 1 base, leaving 9 bases between them. CDR3 loop: CASSIVGGNTEAFF. CDR3 DNA sequence: TGTGCCAGTAGTATTGTAGGGGGGAACACTGAAGCTTTCTTT.

The rearrangement uses TRBV25-1 and TRBJ2-5; a weak D match, TRBD1 (5 bases). The ends were cut back, 1 base at V and 5 bases at J, with 8 bases in the middle. From germline, CDR1 is MGHDK and CDR2 SYGVNS. The CDR3 has 13 residues. CDR3 protein: CASSEWGRETQYF. CDR3 in DNA: TGTGCCAGCAGTGAATGGGGCCGGGAGACCCAGTACTTC. Supplemented by reference TRBV25-1 and TRBJ2-5, the full variable domain reads EADIYQTPRYLVIGTGKKITLECSQTMGHDKMYWYQQDPGMELHLIHYSYGVNSTEKGDLSSESTVSRIRTEHFPLTLESARPSHTSQYLCASSEWGRETQYFGPGTRLLVL.

V usage is TRBV7-3 and J usage is TRBJ2-1, with 7 bases identical to TRBD2. The V and J ends lost 0 bases and 6 bases, in that order; junction bases with no gene match: 5. There are 15 residues in the CDR3. CDR1 is SGHTA, CDR2 FQGTGA, per germline. The CDR3 nucleotides read TGTGCCAGCAGCTTAACCCCGGGACTATTCAATGAGCAGTTCTTC. Translated, it gives CASSLTPGLFNEQFF.

The V call is TRBV7-9, the J call TRBJ1-2; 7 nucleotides agree with TRBD1. J gave up 4 bases and V 5 bases, and 7 bases lay outside the gene matches. The CDR3 has 14 amino acids. Germline CDR1 is SEHNR and CDR2 is FQNEAQ (reference sequence). As DNA, the CDR3 is TGTGCCAGCAGCCCGGAGGAGGGGGCCTATGGCTACACCTTC. This codes for CASSPEEGAYGYTF.

The chain carries TRBV18 and TRBJ2-5, with D unresolved. V was pared by 3 bases and J by 5 bases, with 10 bases between. The CDR3 loop spans 13 amino acids. CDR1 and CDR2 from the germline V gene are KGHSH and LQKENI. CDR3 sequence (DNA): TGTGCCAGCTCACCCTACTTGTCGGAGACCCAGTACTTC. It encodes CASSPYLSETQYF.

The chain combines TRBV28 with TRBJ1-2, with D tentatively TRBD1 (6 bases). The CDR3 runs 15 residues. V was trimmed by 6 bases and J by 3 bases, leaving 17 bases between them. Germline lookup yields CDR1 MDHEN and CDR2 SYDVKM. This chain's CDR3 is CASSPDWGRYYGYTF. In DNA, the CDR3 is TGTGCCAGCAGCCCAGACTGGGGGCGGTACTATGGCTACACCTTC.

The genes are TRBV27 and TRBJ1-2, with D maybe TRBD1 (5 bases). Germline V gene sequence: CDR1 MNHEY, CDR2 SMNVEV (reference sequence). The CDR3 runs 13 residues. The V end lost 9 bases, the J end lost 0 bases, and 11 bases lay between the germline ends. CDR3 DNA: TGTGCCAGTAAACAGGCTTCTAACTATGGCTACACCTTC. It codes for CASKQASNYGYTF.

There are a few counts of this clone. The chain joins TRBV25-1 to TRBJ2-7; maybe TRBD1 (5 bases). Looked up from germline, CDR1 is MGHDK and CDR2 is SYGVNS. This CDR3 is built from 17 residues. The V end lost 4 bases, the J end lost 0 bases, and 19 bases lay between the germline ends. The CDR3 loop is CASSVQGGPPHSYEQYF. In DNA, the CDR3 is TGTGCCAGCAGTGTTCAGGGCGGACCGCCCCACTCCTACGAGCAGTACTTC.

The rearrangement links TRBV9 to TRBJ1-2, with 7 bases that match TRBD1. Trimming removed 0 bases from V and 8 bases from J; junction bases left unmatched: 13. The CDR3 extends over 16 amino acids. Germline values: CDR1 SGDLS, CDR2 YYNGEE. The CDR3 nucleotides read TGTGCCAGCAGCGTAGCCCCCGACAGGGCACAACAAGGCTACACCTTC. As protein: CASSVAPDRAQQGYTF.

The genes are TRBV18 and TRBJ2-5, with a weak D call TRBD2 (6 bases). CDR3 length equals 12 residues. Between the trimmed V and J ends, which lost 3 bases and 6 bases, there was a span of 8 bases. The germline V gene has CDR1 KGHSH and CDR2 LQKENI. The CDR3 region is CASSPGGQTQYF. In DNA form, the CDR3 reads TGTGCCAGCTCACCCGGGGGACAGACCCAGTACTTC.

The chain is built from TRBV28 and TRBJ1-5, with 9 bases matching TRBD1. This CDR3 is built from 16 residues. The V segment lost 5 bases and the J segment 11 bases; nucleotides outside the gene matches: 16. The V gene's germline CDR1 is MDHEN and CDR2 SYDVKM. The CDR3 reads CASSTTPGQGWGAQHF. CDR3 nucleotides: TGTGCCAGCAGTACAACCCCGGGACAGGGATGGGGGGCCCAGCATTTT. Full variable domain (outside the CDR3, taken from reference TRBV28 and TRBJ1-5): DVKVTQSSRYLVKRTGEKVFLECVQDMDHENMFWYRQDPGLGLRLIYFSYDVKMKEKGDIPEGYSVSREKKERFSLILESASTNQTSMYLCASSTTPGQGWGAQHFGDGTRLSIL.

This clone was seen just once. The chain employs TRBV5-1 and TRBJ1-2; D gene unclear. Germline values: CDR1 SGHRS, CDR2 YFSETQ. The CDR3 is made up of 14 amino acids. V lost 0 bases and J lost 8, with 14 bases in between. The CDR3 loop is CASSLGRGGNGYTF. Written as DNA, the CDR3 is TGCGCCAGCAGCTTGGGGCGGGGAGGGAACGGCTACACCTTC.

The V and J genes are TRBV7-2 and TRBJ1-2, with D possibly TRBD1 on 5 matching bases. This CDR3 is built from 16 residues. The V end was cut by 5 bases, the J end by 4 bases, with 20 bases between. In germline, CDR1 is SGHTA, CDR2 FQGNSA. This chain's CDR3 is CASSPTGGRTIYGYTF. As DNA, the CDR3 is TGTGCCAGCAGCCCCACGGGGGGGAGGACCATCTATGGCTACACCTTC.

This chain uses TRBV9 with TRBJ2-2; 7 bases align to TRBD1. Trimming removed 2 bases from V and 6 bases from J; junction bases left unmatched: 4. The CDR3 covers 14 residues. CDR1 is SGDLS and CDR2 is YYNGEE in the germline V gene. CDR3 residues: CASSVTGSSGELFF. In DNA form, the CDR3 reads TGTGCCAGCAGCGTGACAGGGAGTTCCGGGGAGCTGTTTTTT.

V gene TRBV9 combines with J gene TRBJ2-5; 13 bases fit TRBD2. V lost 2 bases to trimming and J lost 4 bases; unmatched junction nucleotides: 2. CDR3 length equals 15 residues. The V gene's germline CDR1 is SGDLS and CDR2 YYNGEE. CDR3: CASSVRLAGGETQYF. As DNA, the CDR3 is TGTGCCAGCAGCGTCCGACTAGCGGGAGGAGAGACCCAGTACTTC.

This chain links TRBV27 with TRBJ1-1, with D possibly being TRBD1 (5 bases). The V end was cut by 6 bases, the J end by 0 bases, with 14 bases between. Germline V gene lookup returns CDR1 MNHEY and CDR2 SMNVEV (reference sequence). This CDR3 comprises 15 residues. CDR3: CASSRWAGLNTEAFF. The CDR3 DNA reads as TGTGCCAGCAGCAGATGGGCAGGGCTGAACACTGAAGCTTTCTTT.

V is TRBV6-5 and J is TRBJ2-2; 7 nucleotides align to TRBD1. This CDR3 is built from 13 residues. J was trimmed by 7 bases and V by 6 bases; bases with no gene match: 5. The V gene's germline CDR1 is MNHEY and CDR2 SVGAGI. This CDR3 is CASSQQGLGELFF. The CDR3 DNA reads TGTGCCAGCAGCCAACAGGGGCTCGGGGAGCTGTTTTTT.

V gene TRBV4-1 combines with J gene TRBJ2-5, with a possible D match to TRBD2 (5 bases). CDR3 size: 14 residues. The germline V gene encodes CDR1 MGHRA and CDR2 YSYEKL. The ends were cut back, 1 base at V and 1 base at J, with 7 bases in the middle. The chain's CDR3 is CASSQGTFQETQYF. The DNA for the CDR3 is TGCGCCAGCAGCCAAGGGACTTTCCAAGAGACCCAGTACTTC.

V gene TRBV5-1 combines with J gene TRBJ2-5; 10 nucleotides match TRBD2. The CDR3 length is 14 residues. Trimming at V came to 1 base and at J to 3 bases, leaving 0 bases not matched to a gene. Germline-derived CDR1 and CDR2 are SGHRS and YFSETQ. DNA of the CDR3: TGCGCCAGCAGCTTGACTAGCGGGAAAGAGACCCAGTACTTC. It encodes CASSLTSGKETQYF. Based on the CDR3 plus reference TRBV5-1 and TRBJ2-5, the full variable domain is KAGVTQTPRYLIKTRGQQVTLSCSPISGHRSVSWYQQTPGQGLQFLFEYFSETQRNKGNFPGRFSGRQFSNSRSEMNVSTLELGDSALYLCASSLTSGKETQYFGPGTRLLVL.